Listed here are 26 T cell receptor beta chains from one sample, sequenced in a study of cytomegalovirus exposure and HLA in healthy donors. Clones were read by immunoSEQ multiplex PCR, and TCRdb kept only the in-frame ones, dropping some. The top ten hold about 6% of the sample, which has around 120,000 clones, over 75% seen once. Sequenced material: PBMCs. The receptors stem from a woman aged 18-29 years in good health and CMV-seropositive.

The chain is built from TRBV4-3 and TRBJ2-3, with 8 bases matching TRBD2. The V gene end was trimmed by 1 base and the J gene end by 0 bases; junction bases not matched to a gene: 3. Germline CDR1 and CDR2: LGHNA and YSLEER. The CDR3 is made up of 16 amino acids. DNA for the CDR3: TGCGCCAGCAGCCAAGTAATAGCGGGAAGCACAGATACGCAGTATTTT. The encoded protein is CASSQVIAGSTDTQYF.

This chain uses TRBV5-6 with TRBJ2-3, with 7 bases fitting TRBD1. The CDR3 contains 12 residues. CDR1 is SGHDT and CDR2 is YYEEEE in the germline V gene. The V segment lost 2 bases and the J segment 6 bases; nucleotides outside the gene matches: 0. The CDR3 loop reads CASSLQGDTQYF. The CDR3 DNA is TGTGCCAGCAGCTTACAGGGGGATACGCAGTATTTT.

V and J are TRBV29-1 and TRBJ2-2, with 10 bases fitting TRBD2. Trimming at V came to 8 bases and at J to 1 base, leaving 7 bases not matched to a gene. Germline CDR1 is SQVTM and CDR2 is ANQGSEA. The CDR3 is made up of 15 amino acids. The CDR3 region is CSISGGRKNTGELFF. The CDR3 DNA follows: TGCAGCATTAGCGGGGGGCGAAAGAACACCGGGGAGCTGTTTTTT.

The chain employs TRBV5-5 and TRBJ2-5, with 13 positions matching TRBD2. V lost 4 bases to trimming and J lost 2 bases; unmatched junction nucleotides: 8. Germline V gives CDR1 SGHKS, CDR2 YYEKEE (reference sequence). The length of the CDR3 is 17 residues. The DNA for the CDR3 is TGTGCCAGCAGCAGGGCGACTAGCGGGGGGAGACAAGAGACCCAGTACTTC. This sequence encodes CASSRATSGGRQETQYF.

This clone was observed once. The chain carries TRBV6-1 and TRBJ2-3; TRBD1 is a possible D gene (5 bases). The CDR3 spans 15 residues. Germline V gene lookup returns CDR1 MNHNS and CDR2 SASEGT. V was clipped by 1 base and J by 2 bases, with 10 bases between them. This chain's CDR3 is CASSEGQGFTDTQYF. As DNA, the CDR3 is TGTGCCAGCAGTGAAGGGCAGGGATTCACAGATACGCAGTATTTT.

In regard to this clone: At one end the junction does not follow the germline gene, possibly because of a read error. CDR3 nucleotides: TGTGCCACCAGTACAGCCTTTCTCGGCGGAAACACCATATATTTT. This translates into CATSTAFLGGNTIYF. The chain links TRBV6-1 to TRBJ1-3; D gene uncertain. The CDR3 extends over 15 amino acids. Germline loops: CDR1 MNHNS, CDR2 SASEGT.

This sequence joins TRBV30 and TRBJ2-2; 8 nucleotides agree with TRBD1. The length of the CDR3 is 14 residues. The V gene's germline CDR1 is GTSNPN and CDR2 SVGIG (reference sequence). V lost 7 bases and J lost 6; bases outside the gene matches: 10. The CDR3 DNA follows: TGTGCCTTCTTCAGGGGGCAGGTGGCCGGGGAGCTGTTTTTT. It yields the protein CAFFRGQVAGELFF.

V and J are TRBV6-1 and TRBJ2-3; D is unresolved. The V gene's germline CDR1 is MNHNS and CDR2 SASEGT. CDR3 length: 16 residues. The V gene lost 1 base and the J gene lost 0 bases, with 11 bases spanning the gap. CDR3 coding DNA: TGTGCCAGCAGTGAAGTGCGGCTTATTAGCACAGATACGCAGTATTTT. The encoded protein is CASSEVRLISTDTQYF.

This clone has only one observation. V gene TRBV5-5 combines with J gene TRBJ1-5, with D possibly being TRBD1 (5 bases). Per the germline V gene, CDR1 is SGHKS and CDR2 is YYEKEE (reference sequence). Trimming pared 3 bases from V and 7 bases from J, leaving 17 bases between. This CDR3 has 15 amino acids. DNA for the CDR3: TGTGCCAGCAGCTGGGGGGGGACCAGGTACCAGCCCCAGCATTTT. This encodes CASSWGGTRYQPQHF.

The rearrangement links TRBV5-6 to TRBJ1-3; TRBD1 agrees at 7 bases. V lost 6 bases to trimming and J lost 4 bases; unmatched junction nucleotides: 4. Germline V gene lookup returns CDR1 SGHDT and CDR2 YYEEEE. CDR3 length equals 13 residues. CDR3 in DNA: TGTGCCAGCAACAGGGGAGACGGAAACACCATATATTTT. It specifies CASNRGDGNTIYF.

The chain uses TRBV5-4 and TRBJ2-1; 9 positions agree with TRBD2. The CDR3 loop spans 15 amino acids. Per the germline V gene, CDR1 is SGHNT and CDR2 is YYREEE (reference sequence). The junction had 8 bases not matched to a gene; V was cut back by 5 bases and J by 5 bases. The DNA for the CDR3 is TGTGCCAGCAGAGTAGCGGGAGTAGGTCACAATGAGCAGTTCTTC. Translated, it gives CASRVAGVGHNEQFF.

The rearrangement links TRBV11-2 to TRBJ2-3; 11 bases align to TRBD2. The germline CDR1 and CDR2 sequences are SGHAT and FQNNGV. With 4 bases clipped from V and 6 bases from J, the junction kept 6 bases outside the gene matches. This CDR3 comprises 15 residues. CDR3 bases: TGTGCCAGCAGCTCATCACTAGCGGGGGCTGATACGCAGTATTTT. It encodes CASSSSLAGADTQYF.

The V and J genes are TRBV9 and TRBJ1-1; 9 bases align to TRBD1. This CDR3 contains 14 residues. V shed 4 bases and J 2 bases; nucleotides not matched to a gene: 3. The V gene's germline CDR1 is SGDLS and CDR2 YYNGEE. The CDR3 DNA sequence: TGTGCCAGCAGCCTGGGACAGGGTAACACTGAAGCTTTCTTT. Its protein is CASSLGQGNTEAFF.

The CDR3 protein is CASSLGTSLETQYF. The CDR3 DNA reads TGCGCCAGCAGCTTGGGGACTAGCTTGGAGACCCAGTACTTC. The gene calls are TRBV5-1 and TRBJ2-5, with 8 bases that match TRBD2. From germline, CDR1 is SGHRS and CDR2 YFSETQ. This CDR3 comprises 14 residues. V gave up 0 bases and J gave up 5 bases; unmatched junction bases: 3.

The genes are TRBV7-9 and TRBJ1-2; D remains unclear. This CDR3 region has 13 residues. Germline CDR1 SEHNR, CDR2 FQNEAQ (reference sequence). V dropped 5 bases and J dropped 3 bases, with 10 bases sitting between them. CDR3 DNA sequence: TGTGCCAGCAGCCCCTCCAGGCACTATGGCTACACCTTC. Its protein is CASSPSRHYGYTF.

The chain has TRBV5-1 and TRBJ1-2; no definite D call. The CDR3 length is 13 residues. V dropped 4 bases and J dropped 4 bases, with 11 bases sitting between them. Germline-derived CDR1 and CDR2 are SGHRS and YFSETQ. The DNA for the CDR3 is TGCGCCAGCAGCCCGCGGGGAGGCTATGGCTACACCTTC. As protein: CASSPRGGYGYTF. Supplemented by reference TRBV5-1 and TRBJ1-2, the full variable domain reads KAGVTQTPRYLIKTRGQQVTLSCSPISGHRSVSWYQQTPGQGLQFLFEYFSETQRNKGNFPGRFSGRQFSNSRSEMNVSTLELGDSALYLCASSPRGGYGYTFGSGTRLTVV.

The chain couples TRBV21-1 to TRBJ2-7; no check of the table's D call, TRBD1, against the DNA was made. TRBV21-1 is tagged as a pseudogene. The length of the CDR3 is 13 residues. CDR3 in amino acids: CASSNPRPYEQYF. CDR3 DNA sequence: TGTGCCAGCAGCAACCCCAGGCCCTACGAGCAGTACTTC.

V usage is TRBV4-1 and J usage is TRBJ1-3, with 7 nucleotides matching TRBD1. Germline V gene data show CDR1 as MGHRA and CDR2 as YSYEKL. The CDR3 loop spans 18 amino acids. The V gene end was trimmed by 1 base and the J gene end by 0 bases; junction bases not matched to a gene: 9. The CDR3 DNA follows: TGCGCCAGCAGCCAAGGGTACCAGAGGGACAGCTCTGGAAACACCATATATTTT. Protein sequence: CASSQGYQRDSSGNTIYF.

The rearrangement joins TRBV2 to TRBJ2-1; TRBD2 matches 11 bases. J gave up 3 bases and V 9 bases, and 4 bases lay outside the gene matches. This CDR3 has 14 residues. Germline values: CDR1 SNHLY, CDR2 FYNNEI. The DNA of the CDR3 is TGTGCCAGGGATCTAGCGGGGGGCTACAATGAGCAGTTCTTC. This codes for CARDLAGGYNEQFF.

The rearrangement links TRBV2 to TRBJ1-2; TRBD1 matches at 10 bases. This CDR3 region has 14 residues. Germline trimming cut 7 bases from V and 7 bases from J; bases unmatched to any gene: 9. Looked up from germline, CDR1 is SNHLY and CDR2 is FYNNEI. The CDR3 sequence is CASNPGTGAFGYTF. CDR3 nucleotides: TGTGCCAGCAATCCCGGGACAGGGGCTTTTGGCTACACCTTC.

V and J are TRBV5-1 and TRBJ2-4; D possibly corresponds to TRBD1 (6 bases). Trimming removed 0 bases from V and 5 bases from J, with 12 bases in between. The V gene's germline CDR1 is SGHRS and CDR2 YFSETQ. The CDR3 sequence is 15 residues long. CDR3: CASSLASGTQNIQYF. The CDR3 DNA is TGCGCCAGCAGCTTGGCCTCGGGGACACAAAACATTCAGTACTTC.

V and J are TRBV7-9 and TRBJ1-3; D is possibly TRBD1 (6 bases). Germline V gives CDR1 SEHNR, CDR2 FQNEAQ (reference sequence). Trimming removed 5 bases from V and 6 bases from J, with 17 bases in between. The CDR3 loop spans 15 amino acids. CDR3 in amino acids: CASSTSDSLQNTIYF. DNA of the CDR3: TGTGCCAGCAGCACATCGGACAGCCTTCAAAACACCATATATTTT. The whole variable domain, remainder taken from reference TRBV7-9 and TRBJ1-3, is DTGVSQNPRHKITKRGQNVTFRCDPISEHNRLYWYRQTLGQGPEFLTYFQNEAQLEKSRLLSDRFSAERPKGSFSTLEIQRTEQGDSAMYLCASSTSDSLQNTIYFGEGSWLTVV.

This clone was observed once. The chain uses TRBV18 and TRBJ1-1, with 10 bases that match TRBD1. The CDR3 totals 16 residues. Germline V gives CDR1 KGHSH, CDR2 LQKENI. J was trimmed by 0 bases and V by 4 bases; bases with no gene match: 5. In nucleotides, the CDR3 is TGTGCCAGCTCACAGGGGACAGGGGACTTGAACACTGAAGCTTTCTTT. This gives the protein CASSQGTGDLNTEAFF.

The CDR3 loop is CASSPRLAGLPGANVLTF. The CDR3 DNA reads TGTGCCAGCAGCCCTAGACTAGCGGGCCTACCTGGGGCCAACGTCCTGACTTTC. V gene TRBV7-9 combines with J gene TRBJ2-6; 10 nucleotides match TRBD2. The CDR3 has 18 amino acids. Germline CDR1 reads SEHNR; CDR2 reads FQNEAQ (reference sequence). Trimming took 5 bases from V and 2 from J; bases not matched to a gene: 9. Full variable domain (outside the CDR3, taken from reference TRBV7-9 and TRBJ2-6): DTGVSQNPRHKITKRGQNVTFRCDPISEHNRLYWYRQTLGQGPEFLTYFQNEAQLEKSRLLSDRFSAERPKGSFSTLEIQRTEQGDSAMYLCASSPRLAGLPGANVLTFGAGSRLTVL.

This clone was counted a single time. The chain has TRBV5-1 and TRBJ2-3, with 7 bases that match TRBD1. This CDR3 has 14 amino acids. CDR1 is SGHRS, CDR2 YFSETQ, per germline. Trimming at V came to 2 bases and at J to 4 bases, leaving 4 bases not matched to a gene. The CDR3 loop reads CASSFYGTADTQYF. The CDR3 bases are TGCGCCAGCAGCTTCTACGGGACAGCAGATACGCAGTATTTT.

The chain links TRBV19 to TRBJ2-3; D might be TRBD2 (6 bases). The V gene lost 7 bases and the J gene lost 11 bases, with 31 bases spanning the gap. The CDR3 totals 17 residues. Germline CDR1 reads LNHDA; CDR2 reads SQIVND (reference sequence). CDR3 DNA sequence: TGTGCCAGTACACATTGGAAGACATCCGGGGGTGCGGTCGAGCAGTATTTT. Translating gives CASTHWKTSGGAVEQYF. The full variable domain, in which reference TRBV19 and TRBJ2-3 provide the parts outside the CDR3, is DGGITQSPKYLFRKEGQNVTLSCEQNLNHDAMYWYRQDPGQGLRLIYYSQIVNDFQKGDIAEGYSVSREKKESFPLTVTSAQKNPTAFYLCASTHWKTSGGAVEQYFGPGTRLTVL.